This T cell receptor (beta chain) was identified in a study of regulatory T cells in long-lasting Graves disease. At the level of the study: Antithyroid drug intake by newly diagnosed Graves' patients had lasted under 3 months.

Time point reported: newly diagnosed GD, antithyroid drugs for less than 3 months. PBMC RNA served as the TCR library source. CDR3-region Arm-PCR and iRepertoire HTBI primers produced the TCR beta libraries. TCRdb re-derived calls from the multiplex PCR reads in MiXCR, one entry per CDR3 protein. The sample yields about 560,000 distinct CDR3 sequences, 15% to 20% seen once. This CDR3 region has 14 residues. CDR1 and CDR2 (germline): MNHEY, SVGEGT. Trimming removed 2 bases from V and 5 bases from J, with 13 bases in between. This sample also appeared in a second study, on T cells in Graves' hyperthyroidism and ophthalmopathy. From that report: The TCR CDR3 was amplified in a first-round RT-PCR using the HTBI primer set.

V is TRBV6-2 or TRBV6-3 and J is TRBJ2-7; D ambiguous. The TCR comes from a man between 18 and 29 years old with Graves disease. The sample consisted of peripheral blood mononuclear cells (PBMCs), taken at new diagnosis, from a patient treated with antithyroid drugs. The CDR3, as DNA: TGTGCCAGCAGTTACAGGCCTAGTTCGGACGAGCAGTACTTC. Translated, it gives CASSYRPSSDEQYF.